This passage covers 3 T cell receptor beta chains from one sample sequenced in a study of T cells after yellow fever vaccination. TCRdb redid the calling of the 5' RACE reads with MiXCR, one entry per CDR3 protein. The profile shows roughly 400,000 distinct CDR3 sequences, roughly a sixth of them singletons. The source was PBMCs, collected before the yellow fever booster vaccination. These receptors all stem from a man aged 18 to 29 who received the YFV17D yellow fever vaccine.

The sample holds a few counts of this clonotype. The chain carries TRBV10-3 and TRBJ2-3; D not certain. Trimming cost V 3 bases and J 2 bases, with 0 bases left between them. This CDR3 has 11 residues. Germline values: CDR1 ENHRY, CDR2 SYGVKD. The CDR3 coding sequence is TGTGCCATCAGTGACACAGATACGCAGTATTTT. Translation: CAISDTDTQYF.

This rearrangement joins TRBV13 to TRBJ1-1; 12 positions agree with TRBD1. The CDR3 is 16 residues long. The germline V gene has CDR1 PRHDT and CDR2 FYEKMQ (reference sequence). The junction had 10 bases not matched to a gene; V was cut back by 6 bases and J by 5 bases. CDR3 region: CASRGQGAPGGTEAFF. DNA of the CDR3: TGTGCCAGCAGGGGACAGGGGGCGCCGGGGGGAACTGAAGCTTTCTTT.

This clonotype was detected ten times or more. The chain has TRBV4-3 and TRBJ2-1, with a tentative D call TRBD2 (7 bases). In germline, CDR1 is LGHNA, CDR2 YSLEER. V lost 9 bases and J 7 bases, leaving 19 bases between the germline ends. This CDR3 comprises 14 residues. Here the CDR3 DNA reads TGCGCCAGTAACCCGGGGAGGGGGGGAAATGAGCAGTTCTTC. Its translation is CASNPGRGGNEQFF.